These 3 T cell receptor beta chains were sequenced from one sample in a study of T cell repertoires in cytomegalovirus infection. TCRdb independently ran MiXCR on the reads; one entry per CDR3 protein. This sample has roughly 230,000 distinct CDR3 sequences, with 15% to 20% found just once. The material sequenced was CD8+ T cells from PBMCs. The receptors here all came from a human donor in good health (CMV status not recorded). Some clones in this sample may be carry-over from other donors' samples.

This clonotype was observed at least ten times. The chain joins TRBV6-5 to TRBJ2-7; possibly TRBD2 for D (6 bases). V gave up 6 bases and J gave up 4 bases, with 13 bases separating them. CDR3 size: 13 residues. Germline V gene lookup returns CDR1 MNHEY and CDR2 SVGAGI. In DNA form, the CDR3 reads TGTGCCAGCAGCCAGACTAGTCCTTACGAGCAGTACTTC. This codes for CASSQTSPYEQYF.

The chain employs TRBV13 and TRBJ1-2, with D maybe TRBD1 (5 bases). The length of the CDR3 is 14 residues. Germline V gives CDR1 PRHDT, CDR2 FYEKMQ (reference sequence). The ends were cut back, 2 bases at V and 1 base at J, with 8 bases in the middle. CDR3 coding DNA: TGTGCCAGCAGCTTACAGGGCGATAACTATGGCTACACCTTC. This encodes CASSLQGDNYGYTF.

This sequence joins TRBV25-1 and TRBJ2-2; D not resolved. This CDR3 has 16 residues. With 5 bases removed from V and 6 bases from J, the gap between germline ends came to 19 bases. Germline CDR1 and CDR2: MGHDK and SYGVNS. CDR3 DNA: TGTGCCAGCAGTAAAGAATCCGGGTATCGGGCCGGGGAGCTGTTTTTT. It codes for CASSKESGYRAGELFF.